The present T cell receptor beta chain was sequenced within a study of OX40 agonist ivuxolimab in advanced cancers. Study context: The dose-escalation group included hepatocellular carcinoma, melanoma, renal cell carcinoma and head and neck cancer.

Note on this clone: Its antigen is unknown.

V lost 4 bases and J 5 bases, leaving 13 bases between the germline ends. The CDR3 totals 14 residues. Germline values: CDR1 MGHRA, CDR2 YSYEKL. The method was immunoSEQ multiplex PCR; TCRdb's version includes in-frame clones alone and lacks a portion of them. The sample lists some 61,000 clones, 85% to 90% occurring once. Study results and limitations: Clones of CD4+ and CD8+ blood T cells grew by week 6 at doses of 0.1 to 3.0 mg/kg. The mean number of expanded clones was higher in CD8+ T cells than in CD4+. Near-lowest levels of clonal expansion characterized partial responders at 0.1-3.0 mg/kg.

The receptor was derived from an adult with an advanced solid tumor such as melanoma, head and neck, liver or kidney cancer. V usage is TRBV4-1 and J usage is TRBJ2-3; D uncertain. The source was CD4+ or CD8+ T cells sorted from blood, collected in a trial of the OX40 agonist ivuxolimab. DNA of the CDR3: TGCGCCAGCAGCCCCGTTTCTGTCGTAGATACGCAGTATTTT. Encoded protein: CASSPVSVVDTQYF.